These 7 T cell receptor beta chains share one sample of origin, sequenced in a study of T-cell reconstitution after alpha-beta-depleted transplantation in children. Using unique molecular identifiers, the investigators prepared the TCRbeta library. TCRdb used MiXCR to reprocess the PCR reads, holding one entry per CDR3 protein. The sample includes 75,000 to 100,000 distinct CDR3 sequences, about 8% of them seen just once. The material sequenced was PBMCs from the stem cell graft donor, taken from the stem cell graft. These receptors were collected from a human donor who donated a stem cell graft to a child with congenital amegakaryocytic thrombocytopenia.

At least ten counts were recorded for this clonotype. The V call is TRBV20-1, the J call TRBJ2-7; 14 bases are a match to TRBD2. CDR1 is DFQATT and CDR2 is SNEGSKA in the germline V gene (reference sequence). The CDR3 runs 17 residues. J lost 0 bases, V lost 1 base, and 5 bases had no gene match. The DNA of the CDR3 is TGCAGTGCTAGAGGCGGACTAGCGGGAGGTAGCTCCTACGAGCAGTACTTC. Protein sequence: CSARGGLAGGSSYEQYF.

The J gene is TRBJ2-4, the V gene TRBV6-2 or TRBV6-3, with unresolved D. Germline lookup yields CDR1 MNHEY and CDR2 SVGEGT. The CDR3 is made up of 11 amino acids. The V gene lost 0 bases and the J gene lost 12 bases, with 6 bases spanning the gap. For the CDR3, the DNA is TGTGCCAGCAGTTACTCGGGAAGTCAGTACTTC. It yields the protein CASSYSGSQYF.

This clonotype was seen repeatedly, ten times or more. The CDR3 spells CASSQGPQGTEQFF. CDR3 DNA sequence: TGTGCCAGCAGCCAGGGGCCTCAGGGAACTGAGCAGTTCTTC. The chain links TRBV7-2 to TRBJ2-1, with D tentatively TRBD1 (6 bases). Germline V gene sequence: CDR1 SGHTA, CDR2 FQGNSA. The V end was cut by 5 bases, the J end by 9 bases, with 17 bases between. The length of the CDR3 is 14 residues.

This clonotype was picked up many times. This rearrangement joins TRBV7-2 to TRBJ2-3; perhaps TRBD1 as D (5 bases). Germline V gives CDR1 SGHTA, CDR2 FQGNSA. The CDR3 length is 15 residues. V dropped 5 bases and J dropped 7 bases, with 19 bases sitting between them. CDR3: CASSPTTESRHTQYF. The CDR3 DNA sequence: TGTGCCAGCAGCCCGACGACAGAATCAAGGCATACGCAGTATTTT.

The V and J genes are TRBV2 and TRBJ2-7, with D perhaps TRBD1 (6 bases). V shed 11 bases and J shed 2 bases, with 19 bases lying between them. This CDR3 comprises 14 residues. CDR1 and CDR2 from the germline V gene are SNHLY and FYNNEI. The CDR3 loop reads CAFCLLQGPYEQYF. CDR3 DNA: TGTGCCTTCTGTCTATTACAGGGACCCTACGAGCAGTACTTC.

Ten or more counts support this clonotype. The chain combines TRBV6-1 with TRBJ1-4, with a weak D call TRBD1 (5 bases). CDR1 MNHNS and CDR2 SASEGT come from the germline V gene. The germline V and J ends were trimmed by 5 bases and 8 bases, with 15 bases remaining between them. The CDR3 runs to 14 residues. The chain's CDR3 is CASSPRGSLEKLFF. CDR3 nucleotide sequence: TGTGCCAGCAGTCCCCGGGGCAGCCTCGAAAAACTGTTTTTT.

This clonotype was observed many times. The CDR3 DNA sequence: TGTGCCAGCTCACTGGGACTACCTAGAGCCTTTAGCACAGATACGCAGTATTTT. Amino acid sequence: CASSLGLPRAFSTDTQYF. V and J are TRBV18 and TRBJ2-3; 7 nucleotides agree with TRBD2. After removal of 4 bases from V and 0 bases from J, the junction contained 13 bases not matched to a gene. The CDR3 has 18 residues. The germline V gene encodes CDR1 KGHSH and CDR2 LQKENI.